The 3 T cell receptor beta chains listed next were all sequenced from one sample in a study of a mutant IDH1 vaccine in newly diagnosed glioma. No antigen has been assigned to these receptors. Generated by immunoSEQ multiplex PCR, the TCRdb table keeps only in-frame clones and is missing some. The repertoire holds under 50,000 clones, around 89% seen once, with 5% to 7% in the top ten. Time point reported: week 35, safety follow-up. Each dose delivered 300 ug of mutant IDH1 20-mer peptide subcutaneously with imiquimod. The specimen was PBMCs, collected from a glioma patient whose treatment included an IDH1 peptide vaccine. The receptors derive from a woman aged 40 to 50 with glioma.

The chain carries TRBV4-1 and TRBJ1-1; a possible D gene is TRBD1 (5 bases). The CDR3 extends over 17 amino acids. Germline V gene sequence: CDR1 MGHRA, CDR2 YSYEKL. The V end lost 2 bases, the J end lost 0 bases, and 16 bases lay between the germline ends. The CDR3 DNA sequence: TGCGCCAGCAGCCAATCCCAGGGCACTTCGTTGAACACTGAAGCTTTCTTT. Residues: CASSQSQGTSLNTEAFF.

The V and J genes are TRBV5-1 and TRBJ2-5, with 14 bases lining up with TRBD2. Germline-derived CDR1 and CDR2 are SGHRS and YFSETQ. Losses at the gene ends were 4 bases for V and 3 bases for J; bases not matched to a gene: 5. The CDR3 has 16 residues. CDR3 in DNA: TGCGCCAGCAGCACCTCGACTAGCGGGGGGGAAGAGACCCAGTACTTC. Translated: CASSTSTSGGEETQYF. The variable domain in full, with the rest retrieved from reference TRBV5-1 and TRBJ2-5, is KAGVTQTPRYLIKTRGQQVTLSCSPISGHRSVSWYQQTPGQGLQFLFEYFSETQRNKGNFPGRFSGRQFSNSRSEMNVSTLELGDSALYLCASSTSTSGGEETQYFGPGTRLLVL.

The chain couples TRBV4-2 to TRBJ2-1; D ambiguous. Trimming cost V 0 bases and J 0 bases, with 9 bases left between them. This CDR3 region has 16 residues. The germline V gene encodes CDR1 LGHNA and CDR2 YNFKEQ. CDR3 bases: TGTGCCAGCAGCCAAGAAGGCGGAAGCTCCTACAATGAGCAGTTCTTC. Its translation: CASSQEGGSSYNEQFF.